A selection of T cell receptor beta chains follows, all from one sample in a study of T cell clonotyping in hematopoietic cell transplantation. Sequenced by immunoSEQ multiplex PCR; TCRdb stores in-frame clones only, minus some. The profile shows under 45,000 clones, over 70% of them singletons. Material for sequencing was peripheral blood mononuclear cells. These receptors were obtained from a woman aged 40 to 50 in good health. Some clones in this sample may be carry-over from other donors' samples. Both conserved end residues are part of each CDR3. Fields, in order: V gene, J gene, D gene, clone size, CDR3 DNA, CDR3 protein. D genes are given only for firm matches. Clone size is stated in some rows and not others, as once, few, many or a class when expanded.

TRBV5-1	TRBJ2-6	.	.	TGCGCCAGCAGCTTGGGTCACTCTGGGGCCAACGTCCTGACTTTC	CASSLGHSGANVLTF
TRBV27	TRBJ2-5	TRBD2	.	TGTGCCAGCAGTTCCCTCCGGGACAGAATAAGCGGGAGGGCCCCTGCGGAGACCCAGTACTTC	CASSSLRDRISGRAPAETQYF
TRBV7-2	TRBJ2-2	TRBD2	.	TGTGCCAGCAACTTAAACGGGGGGGGAAACACCGGGGAGCTGTTTTTT	CASNLNGGGNTGELFF
TRBV15	TRBJ1-1	.	few	TGTGCCACCAGCAGATCCAGGACGAACACTGAAGCTTTCTTT	CATSRSRTNTEAFF
TRBV11-1	TRBJ2-2	.	.	TGTGCCAGCAGCTTAGATTTGTTGGGAACCGGGGAGCTGTTTTTT	CASSLDLLGTGELFF
TRBV19	TRBJ1-5	.	.	TGTGCCAGTAGTGTTGGACAGTTAAATCAGCCCCAGCATTTT	CASSVGQLNQPQHF
TRBV9	TRBJ1-4	TRBD1	once	TGTGCCAGCAGCCTCACAGGGGGCACTAATGAAAAACTGTTTTTT	CASSLTGGTNEKLFF
TRBV7-2	TRBJ1-1	TRBD1	.	TGTGCCAGCAGCCCGTTCGACAGGGTGGCTGAAGCTTTCTTT	CASSPFDRVAEAFF
TRBV11-3	TRBJ2-7	TRBD1	few	TGTGCCAGCAGCTCCGGACAGGGGGACGAGCAGTACTTC	CASSSGQGDEQYF
TRBV28	TRBJ2-7	TRBD2	.	TGTGCCAGCACCCCCGCGGGGGGGACTAGCGGGAGCCCCGAGCAGTACTTC	CASTPAGGTSGSPEQYF
TRBV11-3	TRBJ2-5	TRBD2	.	TGTGCCAGCAGCCCAGGAGCTAGCGGGAGTCCCGAGACCCAGTACTTC	CASSPGASGSPETQYF
TRBV10-3	TRBJ2-3	TRBD2	.	TGTGCCATCAGACCCAGGACTAGCGGGAATCTCGATACGCAGTATTTT	CAIRPRTSGNLDTQYF
TRBV5-1	TRBJ2-1	TRBD1	.	TGCGCCAGCAGCTTGGCCGGGACAGGGGTTAATGAGCAGTTCTTC	CASSLAGTGVNEQFF
TRBV10-3	TRBJ2-1	TRBD2	.	TGTGCCATCTCCCTAGCGGGAGACAATGAGCAGTTCTTC	CAISLAGDNEQFF
TRBV30	TRBJ2-2	.	.	TGTGCCTGGAGTGAAATACGGATGAACACCGGGGAGCTGTTTTTT	CAWSEIRMNTGELFF
TRBV7-9	TRBJ2-1	.	.	TGTGCCAGCACCGGCGGAGGGCTCGCATTCAATGAGCAGTTCTTC	CASTGGGLAFNEQFF
TRBV25-1	TRBJ1-4	.	.	TGTGCCAGCAGTGCGCTGGAACCTAATGAAAAACTGTTTTTT	CASSALEPNEKLFF
TRBV7-3	TRBJ2-1	.	.	TGTGCCAGCAGCTTAGCCGGGTCGCGGTTCGAAGGTGAGCAGTTCTTC	CASSLAGSRFEGEQFF
TRBV9	TRBJ2-3	.	once	TGTGCCAGCAGCGTCCGTGGGGAACCTAGCACAGATACGCAGTATTTT	CASSVRGEPSTDTQYF
TRBV14	TRBJ2-3	.	.	TGTGCCAGCAGCCACGGTTATACGCAGTATTTT	CASSHGYTQYF
TRBV2	TRBJ1-1	.	once	TGTGCCAGCTATTACGGGGTTGCGAACACTGAAGCTTTCTTT	CASYYGVANTEAFF
TRBV7-6	TRBJ2-3	.	.	TGTGCCAGCTCGAGGTCGAGCACAGATACGCAGTATTTT	CASSRSSTDTQYF
TRBV9	TRBJ1-2	.	once	TGTGCCAGCAGCGTAGCAGGACAGAGTACAAACTATGGCTACACCTTC	CASSVAGQSTNYGYTF
TRBV25-1	TRBJ1-2	.	.	TGTGCCAGCAGTGGGCAGGCCAACTATGGCTACACCTTC	CASSGQANYGYTF
TRBV5-1	TRBJ2-7	TRBD2	.	TGCGCCAGCAGCTTGACGGGACTAGATAAGGACGAGCAGTACTTC	CASSLTGLDKDEQYF
TRBV19	TRBJ2-1	.	few	TGTGCCAGTAGCGTCCCGGAGGATGAGCAGTTCTTC	CASSVPEDEQFF
TRBV7-2	TRBJ2-7	.	.	TGTGCCAGCAGCTTAACAGGACAGAACTCCTACGAGCAGTACTTC	CASSLTGQNSYEQYF
TRBV6-1	TRBJ2-1	TRBD1	.	TGTGCCAGCACTCGGACAGGACCCTACAATGAGCAGTTCTTC	CASTRTGPYNEQFF
TRBV6-5	TRBJ1-2	.	.	TGTGCCAGCCGTCGTTTGAACTATGGCTACACCTTC	CASRRLNYGYTF
TRBV28	TRBJ1-1	.	.	TGTGCCAGCAGTTTATGGTCCAGGGACACTGAAGCTTTCTTT	CASSLWSRDTEAFF
TRBV30	TRBJ1-1	.	once	TGTGCCTTGACACCGGGGGGGAGCACTGAAGCTTTCTTT	CALTPGGSTEAFF
TRBV19	TRBJ1-2	TRBD1	.	TGTGCCAGTAGGCCCTCCGGGACAGGGGCAAGTGGCTACACCTTC	CASRPSGTGASGYTF
TRBV28	TRBJ2-2	.	.	TGTGCCAGCAGTTTATTGGGTCGGGGGAACACCGGGGAGCTGTTTTTT	CASSLLGRGNTGELFF
TRBV4-1	TRBJ1-2	.	.	TGCGCCAGCAGCCAAGATGTACGGGGGGCCCGGGGTCGGGGCTACACCTTC	CASSQDVRGARGRGYTF
TRBV5-4	TRBJ2-1	TRBD2	.	TGTGCCAGCAGCAAAGGACTAGCGGGACTCATCTACAATGAGCAGTTCTTC	CASSKGLAGLIYNEQFF
TRBV9	TRBJ1-2	.	.	TGTGCCAGCAGCGTTGGGCCCGGGAACGACGGGAACTATGGCTACACCTTC	CASSVGPGNDGNYGYTF
TRBV19	TRBJ2-1	TRBD2	once	TGTGCCAGTAGTATCTGGGGGGGGAGCTCCTACAATGAGCAGTTCTTC	CASSIWGGSSYNEQFF
TRBV30	TRBJ2-2	TRBD2	.	TGTGCCTGGACGGCTCGGCTAGCGGGAAACACCGGGGAGCTGTTTTTT	CAWTARLAGNTGELFF
TRBV9	TRBJ1-3	.	.	TGTGCCAGCAGCGTAGGTGGCAGGTTTATCTCTGGAAACACCATATATTTT	CASSVGGRFISGNTIYF
TRBV11-3	TRBJ1-1	.	.	TGTGCCAGCAGCTCCCGGGGTGGCACTGAAGCTTTCTTT	CASSSRGGTEAFF
TRBV11-3	TRBJ2-5	TRBD2	once	TGTGCCAGCAGCCGGGGGGAAGAGACCCAGTACTTC	CASSRGEETQYF
TRBV2	TRBJ2-5	.	.	TGTGCCAGCAGTGGACACGACCAAGAGACCCAGTACTTC	CASSGHDQETQYF
TRBV11-3	TRBJ1-1	.	once	TGTGCCAGCAGCCCAGGACACGGGGGGAACACTGAAGCTTTCTTT	CASSPGHGGNTEAFF
TRBV23-1	TRBJ1-1	.	.	TGCGCCAGCCCCCCGGCAGGGAAGAACACTGAAGCTTTCTTT	CASPPAGKNTEAFF
TRBV14	TRBJ2-7	TRBD2	.	TGTGCCAGCAGCCAAGTGGGAGGGCTTACCTACGAGCAGTACTTC	CASSQVGGLTYEQYF
TRBV5-1	TRBJ2-5	TRBD2	.	TGCGCCAGCAGCTTAGGTAGCGGGGTAGAGACCCAGTACTTC	CASSLGSGVETQYF
TRBV5-1	TRBJ2-7	TRBD2	.	TGCGCCAGCAGCTTGGCCACTAGCGGGGACTCCTACGAGCAGTACTTC	CASSLATSGDSYEQYF
TRBV27	TRBJ1-4	.	.	TGTGCTACGGGACCCAGAAAGGAGGGGCCGGAAAAACTGTTTTTT	CATGPRKEGPEKLFF
TRBV11-2	TRBJ2-7	.	.	TGTGCCAGCAGCTTGGGACGGGTAGGAACCTACGAGCAGTACTTC	CASSLGRVGTYEQYF
TRBV15	TRBJ1-5	.	.	TGTGCCACCAGTCACCGGAAATCCTCTTATAGCAATCAGCCCCAGCATTTT	CATSHRKSSYSNQPQHF
TRBV5-1	TRBJ1-1	TRBD1	.	TGCGCCAGCAGCTGGGGGACAGGGGAGGGCACTGAAGCTTTCTTT	CASSWGTGEGTEAFF